Sequencing of this T cell receptor beta chain was carried out in a study of metastatic and nonmetastatic thyroid tumors. TCRdb re-called the PCR reads via MiXCR. The table shows approximately 24,000 clones, with 15% occurring only once. Every patient underwent thyroid surgery untreated. Between the trimmed V and J ends, which lost 2 bases and 1 base, there was a span of 9 bases. Per the germline V gene, CDR1 is SGHRS and CDR2 is YFSETQ. The CDR3 length is 15 residues. The origin of this receptor is a female donor with papillary thyroid cancer or a benign thyroid nodule (not recorded which). Some clones in this sample may be carry-over from other donors' samples. V is TRBV5-1 and J is TRBJ2-2; D gene ambiguous. Material: blood. CDR3 sequence: CASSFLRENTGELFF. CDR3 nucleotides: TGCGCCAGCAGCTTTCTCCGCGAGAACACCGGGGAGCTGTTTTTT.